This T cell receptor (beta chain) was retrieved from a study of T-cell memory formation after mild COVID-19. For the study at large: Largely, TCR clusters stayed within a single donor.

The CDR3 consists of 14 residues. Germline CDR1 SEHNR, CDR2 FQNEAQ (reference sequence). The V and J ends lost 0 bases and 5 bases respectively, with 7 bases between them. Points on this clonotype: Its antigen remains unidentified.

TCRdb analysed the 5' RACE reads with MiXCR anew, one entry per CDR3 protein. The repertoire includes under 550,000 distinct CDR3 sequences, 15% to 20% of them detected once, and roughly 21% sits in the top ten. Study results and limitations: Those CD4+ clones that contracted were mainly in CM and EM (CD8+ ones in EMRA). A balance of CD4 and CD8 characterized clones contracting day 15 to 85, whereas later expanders leaned CD4+.

Sequences were obtained from PBMCs or a T cell subset sorted from them (not recorded which). The rearrangement joins TRBV7-9 to TRBJ1-4, with D unresolved. This clonotype was sampled from a man aged 18 to 29 who had mild COVID-19 (a few samples of this study predate the infection). Cell type and time point are not known. The CDR3 region is CASSLAGRNEKLFF. CDR3 nucleotides: TGTGCCAGCAGCTTAGCAGGGAGAAATGAAAAACTGTTTTTT. Looking up the rest from reference TRBV7-9 and TRBJ1-4 gives the full variable domain: DTGVSQNPRHKITKRGQNVTFRCDPISEHNRLYWYRQTLGQGPEFLTYFQNEAQLEKSRLLSDRFSAERPKGSFSTLEIQRTEQGDSAMYLCASSLAGRNEKLFFGSGTQLSVL.